Below are 20 T cell receptor beta chains sequenced from a single sample in a study of blood T cell repertoires in COVID-19. Here immunoSEQ multiplex PCR was the method, and the copy in TCRdb shows in-frame clones only, minus some. This table has approximately 300,000 clones, about 82% appearing once. The source material was peripheral blood. The receptors were gathered from a woman aged 45-65 years with acute or convalescent COVID-19.

The V call is TRBV29-1, the J call TRBJ2-3; 9 bases are a match to TRBD2. Trimming cost V 2 bases and J 2 bases; bases outside gene matches: 20. The CDR3 contains 20 residues. CDR1 and CDR2 (germline): SQVTM, ANQGSEA. The CDR3 protein is CSVEPPSGTVPGLATDTQYF. DNA for the CDR3: TGCAGCGTTGAACCTCCTTCCGGGACAGTCCCGGGACTAGCCACAGATACGCAGTATTTT.

This sequence joins TRBV20-1 and TRBJ1-6, with D unclear. Germline V gives CDR1 DFQATT, CDR2 SNEGSKA (reference sequence). CDR3 length: 11 residues. V lost 7 bases and J lost 4, with 5 bases in between. The CDR3 DNA sequence: TGCAGTGTCGGGTATAATTCACCCCTCCACTTT. It translates to CSVGYNSPLHF.

This clone was found a few times. The chain combines TRBV10-3 with TRBJ2-7; TRBD1 matches at 7 bases. CDR3 length equals 14 residues. Germline V gene lookup returns CDR1 ENHRY and CDR2 SYGVKD. After removal of 2 bases from V and 2 bases from J, the junction contained 3 bases not matched to a gene. This CDR3 reads CAISEDRVPYEQYF. In DNA form, the CDR3 reads TGTGCCATCAGTGAGGACAGGGTCCCCTACGAGCAGTACTTC.

With regard to this clone: Other DNA sequences in this sample translate to the same CDR3. This chain joins TRBV7-6 and TRBJ2-1, with 8 bases that match TRBD1. From germline, CDR1 is SGHVS and CDR2 FNYEAQ. This CDR3 has 11 amino acids. The junction had 0 bases not matched to a gene; V was cut back by 5 bases and J by 9 bases. This chain's CDR3 is CASSDRGEQFF. CDR3 DNA sequence: TGTGCCAGCAGCGACAGGGGTGAGCAGTTCTTC. The full variable domain, with the rest looked up from reference TRBV7-6 and TRBJ2-1, is GAGVSQSPRYKVTKRGQDVALRCDPISGHVSLYWYRQALGQGPEFLTYFNYEAQQDKSGLPNDRFSAERPEGSISTLTIQRTEQRDSAMYRCASSDRGEQFFGPGTRLTVL.

The chain uses TRBV27 and TRBJ2-7; TRBD2 aligns across 11 bases. With V trimmed by 10 bases and J by 6 bases, 26 bases remained unmatched. The CDR3 totals 19 residues. Germline CDR1 reads MNHEY; CDR2 reads SMNVEV (reference sequence). CDR3 DNA: TGTGCCACCGAAAAAGGAAAGGGGCTAGCGGGAGGAAAACTTCGCGAGCAGTACTTC. This encodes CATEKGKGLAGGKLREQYF.

The chain carries TRBV6-5 and TRBJ1-1; 7 bases line up with TRBD1. The CDR3 contains 14 residues. Germline trimming cut 4 bases from V and 5 bases from J; bases unmatched to any gene: 7. Germline V lookup: CDR1 MNHEY, CDR2 SVGAGI. CDR3 protein: CASSSQGGATEAFF. The CDR3 nucleotides read TGTGCCAGCAGTTCCCAGGGGGGAGCAACTGAAGCTTTCTTT.

This rearrangement joins TRBV12-3 or TRBV12-4 to TRBJ2-5, with a possible D match to TRBD2 (7 bases). V dropped 4 bases and J dropped 5 bases, with 11 bases sitting between them. The CDR3 has 13 amino acids. CDR3 sequence (DNA): TGTGCCAGCAGTTCCGAGGGGGGGGAGACCCAGTACTTC. Residues: CASSSEGGETQYF.

The chain links TRBV29-1 to TRBJ2-6; maybe TRBD2 (6 bases). The CDR3 contains 16 residues. The V end was cut by 7 bases, the J end by 3 bases, with 19 bases between. The germline CDR1 and CDR2 sequences are SQVTM and ANQGSEA. The CDR3 loop is CSGRLEGGNGANVLTF. In DNA, the CDR3 is TGCAGCGGTCGCCTTGAGGGAGGAAATGGGGCCAACGTCCTGACTTTC.

The V call is TRBV18, the J call TRBJ1-4; D not resolved. V lost 4 bases to trimming and J lost 4 bases, with 10 bases between them. The CDR3 is 14 amino acids. Per germline, CDR1 KGHSH and CDR2 LQKENI. CDR3 in amino acids: CASSLSRLNEKLFF. The DNA for the CDR3 is TGTGCCAGCTCACTTTCCAGACTTAATGAAAAACTGTTTTTT.

V and J are TRBV28 and TRBJ2-1, with 8 bases aligning to TRBD1. CDR3 length: 15 residues. CDR1 is MDHEN, CDR2 SYDVKM, per germline. Trimming cost V 7 bases and J 5 bases; bases outside gene matches: 10. The CDR3 reads CASTTLAGGHNEQFF. CDR3 bases: TGTGCCAGCACGACGCTAGCAGGGGGCCACAATGAGCAGTTCTTC.

The V call is TRBV5-4, the J call TRBJ1-3; D might be TRBD1 (5 bases). The CDR3 is 15 amino acids. Trimming took 0 bases from V and 7 from J, leaving 14 bases between them. CDR1 and CDR2 from the germline V gene are SGHNT and YYREEE (reference sequence). In DNA, the CDR3 is TGTGCCAGCAGCTTGGTATCAACGGGGGGGAACACCATATATTTT. Translated: CASSLVSTGGNTIYF. Filled out from reference TRBV5-4 and TRBJ1-3, the complete variable domain reads ETGVTQSPTHLIKTRGQQVTLRCSSQSGHNTVSWYQQALGQGPQFIFQYYREEENGRGNFPPRFSGLQFPNYSSELNVNALELDDSALYLCASSLVSTGGNTIYFGEGSWLTVV.

This clone was seen once. The J gene is TRBJ2-1, the V gene TRBV10-3; no firm D call. Per the germline V gene, CDR1 is ENHRY and CDR2 is SYGVKD. This CDR3 region has 14 residues. Trimming pared 0 bases from V and 5 bases from J, leaving 8 bases between. The CDR3 protein is CAISESGGDNEQFF. The DNA of the CDR3 is TGTGCCATCAGTGAGTCTGGCGGAGACAATGAGCAGTTCTTC.

J is TRBJ2-1 and V is TRBV20-1; no reliable D call. Trimming pared 3 bases from V and 0 bases from J, leaving 12 bases between. The CDR3 runs to 15 residues. The germline CDR1 and CDR2 sequences are DFQATT and SNEGSKA (reference sequence). CDR3: CSASVVASSYNEQFF. The CDR3 DNA is TGCAGTGCTAGTGTTGTCGCCAGCTCCTACAATGAGCAGTTCTTC.

The rearrangement links TRBV10-3 to TRBJ2-1, with a tentative D call TRBD2 (5 bases). The CDR3 totals 14 residues. V lost 5 bases, J lost 0 bases, and 8 bases lay in between. Germline V gene data show CDR1 as ENHRY and CDR2 as SYGVKD. The CDR3 bases are TGTGCCATCAGTCTAGCTAGCTCCTACAATGAGCAGTTCTTC. Its protein is CAISLASSYNEQFF.

The V and J genes are TRBV7-8 and TRBJ2-4; TRBD1 matches 7 bases. J lost 0 bases, V lost 5 bases, and 13 bases had no gene match. There are 18 residues in the CDR3. Germline CDR1 and CDR2: SGHVS and FQNEAQ. Written as DNA, the CDR3 is TGTGCCAGCAGCATTACCGGGACAGCCATACAAGCCAAAAACATTCAGTACTTC. It specifies CASSITGTAIQAKNIQYF. Variable domain in full (rest from reference TRBV7-8 and TRBJ2-4): GAGVSQSPRYKVAKRGQDVALRCDPISGHVSLFWYQQALGQGPEFLTYFQNEAQLDKSGLPSDRFFAERPEGSVSTLKIQRTQQEDSAVYLCASSITGTAIQAKNIQYFGAGTRLSVL.

This chain joins TRBV4-1 and TRBJ1-6; 8 bases line up with TRBD1. J was trimmed by 10 bases and V by 4 bases; bases with no gene match: 12. This CDR3 has 16 residues. Germline CDR1 reads MGHRA; CDR2 reads YSYEKL. CDR3 protein: CASSRGFGQGVSPLHF. CDR3 DNA: TGCGCCAGCAGCCGAGGGTTTGGACAGGGAGTCTCACCCCTCCACTTT.

The V gene is TRBV19, the J gene TRBJ2-2, with TRBD1 matching 10 bases. After removal of 4 bases from V and 3 bases from J, the junction contained 5 bases not matched to a gene. The CDR3 covers 16 residues. Germline V gene data show CDR1 as LNHDA and CDR2 as SQIVND (reference sequence). The CDR3 nucleotides read TGTGCCAGTAGTACCCGGGACAGGGGTTACACCGGGGAGCTGTTTTTT. Amino acid sequence: CASSTRDRGYTGELFF.

A single count supports this clone. V usage is TRBV7-9 and J usage is TRBJ2-7; D may be TRBD1 (6 bases). CDR1 is SEHNR and CDR2 is FQNEAQ in the germline V gene (reference sequence). This CDR3 spans 13 amino acids. V gave up 5 bases and J gave up 7 bases, with 15 bases separating them. The CDR3 protein is CASSPEQGGEQYF. CDR3 in DNA: TGTGCCAGCAGCCCAGAACAGGGCGGGGAGCAGTACTTC.

This clone was counted once. This chain joins TRBV24-1 and TRBJ2-1, with 8 positions matching TRBD1. V gave up 6 bases and J gave up 5 bases; unmatched junction bases: 8. The length of the CDR3 is 15 residues. Germline CDR1 reads KGHDR; CDR2 reads SFDVKD. CDR3 nucleotides: TGTGCCACCAGTACTCACGGGACAGGTGACAATGAGCAGTTCTTC. Protein sequence: CATSTHGTGDNEQFF.

The rearrangement joins TRBV19 to TRBJ1-4; 9 bases line up with TRBD1. CDR1 and CDR2 (germline): LNHDA, SQIVND (reference sequence). CDR3 length equals 16 residues. V lost 9 bases to trimming and J lost 6 bases; unmatched junction nucleotides: 14. This chain's CDR3 is CASRPLERTGDEKLFF. The CDR3 DNA is TGTGCCAGCCGACCCCTTGAAAGGACAGGGGATGAAAAACTGTTTTTT.